A single sample is the source of the 6 T cell receptor beta chains below, sequenced in a study of breast tumors, draining lymph nodes, adjacent tissues. One entry per CDR3 protein results from TCRdb running MiXCR on the multiplex PCR reads. The table records 200,000 to 300,000 distinct CDR3 sequences, under 35% of them present only once. Axillary draining lymph nodes of breast cancer patients supplied the node samples. The sample comprised axillary lymph node tissue. The receptor source for this set is a female donor with breast cancer. Some clones in this sample may be carry-over from other donors' samples.

In its sample, this clonotype was seen many times. V is TRBV27 and J is TRBJ2-5, with unresolved D. Per germline, CDR1 MNHEY and CDR2 SMNVEV (reference sequence). CDR3 length equals 14 residues. V shed 2 bases and J shed 5 bases, with 12 bases lying between them. CDR3 DNA sequence: TGTGCCAGCAGTTTAGGTGGAGAATGGGAGACCCAGTACTTC. Translated: CASSLGGEWETQYF.

Many counts were recorded for this clonotype. This rearrangement joins TRBV11-1 to TRBJ2-3; a weak D match, TRBD2 (7 bases). Trimming took 3 bases from V and 2 from J, leaving 15 bases between them. This CDR3 spans 16 amino acids. Germline CDR1 is SGHAT and CDR2 is FQDESV (reference sequence). The CDR3 loop reads CASSLFGGGFTDTQYF. In DNA, the CDR3 is TGTGCCAGCAGCTTGTTTGGGGGGGGCTTCACAGATACGCAGTATTTT.

This clonotype was detected only once. J is TRBJ1-4 and V is TRBV18; the D gene is possibly TRBD1 (6 bases). Germline CDR1 KGHSH, CDR2 LQKENI. The CDR3 is 18 residues long. Trimming took off 6 bases at V and 0 bases at J, with 20 bases between the two ends. The CDR3 DNA reads as TGTGCCAGCTCGGATCGACAGGCTTCCTTTGCAACTAATGAAAAACTGTTTTTT. Translated: CASSDRQASFATNEKLFF.

The table lists this clonotype with many counts. V and J are TRBV19 and TRBJ1-5, with a weak D call TRBD1 (6 bases). Germline CDR1 LNHDA, CDR2 SQIVND (reference sequence). The CDR3 sequence is 14 residues long. The ends were cut back, 7 bases at V and 5 bases at J, with 15 bases in the middle. The CDR3 sequence: CASTTGDIHQPQHF. The DNA for the CDR3 is TGTGCCAGTACCACTGGGGACATTCATCAGCCCCAGCATTTT.

The J gene is TRBJ2-5, the V gene TRBV6-6, with D perhaps assigned TRBD1 or TRBD2 (5 bases each). This CDR3 has 15 amino acids. Germline V gives CDR1 MNHNY, CDR2 SVGAGI (reference sequence). The V end lost 4 bases, the J end lost 7 bases, and 19 bases lay between the germline ends. CDR3: CASSSSWDGPWTQYF. In DNA form, the CDR3 reads TGTGCCAGCAGTTCTTCATGGGACGGCCCCTGGACCCAGTACTTC.

This clonotype was counted ten times or more. This chain connects TRBV29-1 to TRBJ2-5; D is perhaps TRBD2 (5 bases). V was shortened by 4 bases and J by 7 bases, with 16 bases between the two germline ends. The CDR3 sequence is 13 residues long. The germline CDR1 and CDR2 sequences are SQVTM and ANQGSEA. CDR3: CSVVGGYQATQYF. The CDR3 DNA reads TGCAGCGTTGTCGGAGGTTATCAGGCGACCCAGTACTTC.